This section outlines one TCR beta chain sequence together with its context. Method: immunoSEQ multiplex PCR; TCRdb's copy keeps in-frame clones and lacks some. The profile shows around 140,000 clones, roughly four fifths of them singletons. The sample is drawn from a study of blood T cell repertoires in COVID-19. Across the whole study: Samples of COVID-19 (acute and convalescent) were obtained from the United States, Italy and Spain.

Per the germline V gene, CDR1 is SGDLS and CDR2 is YYNGEE. The CDR3 has 14 residues. Trimming stripped 0 bases from V and 4 bases from J, with 10 bases between. The sequencing sample was made of peripheral blood. The rearrangement uses TRBV9 and TRBJ1-1; D remains ambiguous. The TCR was taken from a woman aged 45-60 years with active or convalescent COVID-19. This chain's CDR3 is CASSVGQATTEAFF. DNA for the CDR3: TGTGCCAGCAGCGTAGGGCAGGCAACCACTGAAGCTTTCTTT.